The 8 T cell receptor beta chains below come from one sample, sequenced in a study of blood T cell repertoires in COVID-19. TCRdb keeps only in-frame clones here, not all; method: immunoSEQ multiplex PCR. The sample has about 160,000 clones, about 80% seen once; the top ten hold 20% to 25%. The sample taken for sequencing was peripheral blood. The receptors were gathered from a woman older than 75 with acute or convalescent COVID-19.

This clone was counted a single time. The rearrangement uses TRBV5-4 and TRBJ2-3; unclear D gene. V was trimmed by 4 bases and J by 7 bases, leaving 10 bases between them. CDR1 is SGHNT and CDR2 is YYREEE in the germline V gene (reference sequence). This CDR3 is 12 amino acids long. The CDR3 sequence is CASSLDSNTQYF. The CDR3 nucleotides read TGTGCCAGCAGCCTCGACTCGAATACGCAGTATTTT.

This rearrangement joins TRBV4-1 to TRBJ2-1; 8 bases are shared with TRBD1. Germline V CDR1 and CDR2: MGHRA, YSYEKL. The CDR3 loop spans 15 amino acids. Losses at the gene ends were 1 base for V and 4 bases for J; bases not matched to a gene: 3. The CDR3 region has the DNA TGCGCCAGCAGCCAAGCCAGGACAGGGTACAATGAGCAGTTCTTC. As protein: CASSQARTGYNEQFF.

The CDR3 spells CAISESTGYNEQFF. The CDR3 nucleotides are TGTGCCATCAGTGAGTCGACGGGCTACAATGAGCAGTTCTTC. The gene calls are TRBV10-3 and TRBJ2-1; unclear D gene. V lost 0 bases and J lost 3, with 6 bases in between. Germline CDR1 and CDR2: ENHRY and SYGVKD. The CDR3 loop spans 14 amino acids.

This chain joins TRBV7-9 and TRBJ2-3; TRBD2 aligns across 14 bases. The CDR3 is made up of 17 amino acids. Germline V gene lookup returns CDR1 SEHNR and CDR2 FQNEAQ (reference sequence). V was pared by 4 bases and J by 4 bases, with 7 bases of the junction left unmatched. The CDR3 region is CASSSGLAGVVSDTQYF. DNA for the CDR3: TGTGCCAGCAGCTCGGGACTAGCGGGAGTCGTGTCAGATACGCAGTATTTT.

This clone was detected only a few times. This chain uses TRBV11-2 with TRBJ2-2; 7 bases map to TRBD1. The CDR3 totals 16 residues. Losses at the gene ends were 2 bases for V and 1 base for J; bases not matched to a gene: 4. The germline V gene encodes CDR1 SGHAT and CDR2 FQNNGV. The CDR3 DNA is TGTGCCAGCAGCTTAATGAACAGGGGGAACACCGGGGAGCTGTTTTTT. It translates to CASSLMNRGNTGELFF.

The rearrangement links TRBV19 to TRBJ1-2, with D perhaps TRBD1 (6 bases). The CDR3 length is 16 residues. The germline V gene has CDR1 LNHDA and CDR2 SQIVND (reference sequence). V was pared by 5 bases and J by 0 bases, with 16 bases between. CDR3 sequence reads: CASSPPGQLSNYGYTF. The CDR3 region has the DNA TGTGCCAGTAGTCCCCCCGGACAGCTTTCTAACTATGGCTACACCTTC.

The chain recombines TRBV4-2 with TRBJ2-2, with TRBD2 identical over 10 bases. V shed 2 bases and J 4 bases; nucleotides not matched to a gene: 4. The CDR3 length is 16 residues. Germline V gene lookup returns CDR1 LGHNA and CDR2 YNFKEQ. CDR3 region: CASSQPLAGVTGELFF. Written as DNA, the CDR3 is TGTGCCAGCAGCCAACCCCTAGCGGGAGTCACCGGGGAGCTGTTTTTT.

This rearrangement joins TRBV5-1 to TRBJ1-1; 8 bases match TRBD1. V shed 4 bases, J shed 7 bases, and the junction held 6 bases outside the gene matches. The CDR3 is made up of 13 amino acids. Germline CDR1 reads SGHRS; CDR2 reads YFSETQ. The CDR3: CASSPDGQGEAFF. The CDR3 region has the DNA TGCGCCAGCAGCCCTGACGGACAGGGTGAAGCTTTCTTT.